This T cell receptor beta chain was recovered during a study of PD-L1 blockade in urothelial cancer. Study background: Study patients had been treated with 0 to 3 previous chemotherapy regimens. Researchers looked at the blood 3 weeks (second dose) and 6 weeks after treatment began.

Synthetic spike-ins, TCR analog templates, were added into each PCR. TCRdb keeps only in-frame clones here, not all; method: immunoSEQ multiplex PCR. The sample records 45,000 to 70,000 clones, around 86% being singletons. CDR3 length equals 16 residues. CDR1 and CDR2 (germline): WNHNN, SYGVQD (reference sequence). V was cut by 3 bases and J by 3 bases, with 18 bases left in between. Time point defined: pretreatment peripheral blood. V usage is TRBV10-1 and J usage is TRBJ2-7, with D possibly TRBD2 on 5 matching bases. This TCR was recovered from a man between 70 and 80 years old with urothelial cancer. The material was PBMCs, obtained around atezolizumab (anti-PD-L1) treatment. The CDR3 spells CASSDWISGSNYEQYF. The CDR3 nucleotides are TGCGCCAGCAGTGACTGGATCAGCGGATCTAACTACGAGCAGTACTTC.